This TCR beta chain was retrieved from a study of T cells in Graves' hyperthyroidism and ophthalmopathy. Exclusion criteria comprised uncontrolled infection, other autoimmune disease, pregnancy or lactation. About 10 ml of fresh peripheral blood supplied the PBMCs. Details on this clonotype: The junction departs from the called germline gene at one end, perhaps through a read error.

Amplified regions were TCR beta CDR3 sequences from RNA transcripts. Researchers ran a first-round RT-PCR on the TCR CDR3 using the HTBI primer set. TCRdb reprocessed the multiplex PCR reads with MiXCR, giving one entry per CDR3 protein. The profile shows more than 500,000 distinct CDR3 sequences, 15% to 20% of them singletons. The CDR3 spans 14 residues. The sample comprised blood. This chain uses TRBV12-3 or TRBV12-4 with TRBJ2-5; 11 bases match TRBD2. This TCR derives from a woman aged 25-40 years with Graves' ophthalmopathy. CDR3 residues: CASSVAGGPREQYF. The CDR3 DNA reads TGTGCCAGCAGTGTAGCGGGAGGGCCAAGAGAGCAGTACTTC.